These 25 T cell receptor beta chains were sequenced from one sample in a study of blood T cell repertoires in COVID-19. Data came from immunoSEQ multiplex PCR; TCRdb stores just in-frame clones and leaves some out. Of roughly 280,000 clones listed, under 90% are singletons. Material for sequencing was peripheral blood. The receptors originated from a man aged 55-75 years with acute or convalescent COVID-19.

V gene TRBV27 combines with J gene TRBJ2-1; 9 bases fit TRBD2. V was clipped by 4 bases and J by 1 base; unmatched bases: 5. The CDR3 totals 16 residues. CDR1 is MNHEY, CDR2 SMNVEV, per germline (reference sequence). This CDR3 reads CASSSSGVLSYNEQFF. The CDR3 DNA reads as TGTGCCAGCAGTTCTAGCGGGGTTTTGTCCTACAATGAGCAGTTCTTC.

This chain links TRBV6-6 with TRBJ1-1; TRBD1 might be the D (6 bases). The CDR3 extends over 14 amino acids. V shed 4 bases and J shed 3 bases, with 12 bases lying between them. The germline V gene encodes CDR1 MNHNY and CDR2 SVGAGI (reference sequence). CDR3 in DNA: TGTGCCAGCAGTTCCGGACAGATAGACACTGAAGCTTTCTTT. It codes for CASSSGQIDTEAFF.

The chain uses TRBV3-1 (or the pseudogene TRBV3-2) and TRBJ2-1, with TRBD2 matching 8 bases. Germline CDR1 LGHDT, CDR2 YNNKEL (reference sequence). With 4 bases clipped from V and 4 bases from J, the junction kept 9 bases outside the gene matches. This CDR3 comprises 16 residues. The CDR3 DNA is TGTGCCAGCAGCCCCCCAAGACTAGCGCCGTACAATGAGCAGTTCTTC. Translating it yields CASSPPRLAPYNEQFF.

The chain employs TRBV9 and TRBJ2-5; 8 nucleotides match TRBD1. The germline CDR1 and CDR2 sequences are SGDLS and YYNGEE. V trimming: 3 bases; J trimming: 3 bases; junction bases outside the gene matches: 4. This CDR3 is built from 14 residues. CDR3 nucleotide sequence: TGTGCCAGCAGCGAGGGGACAGGAAAAGAGACCCAGTACTTC. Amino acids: CASSEGTGKETQYF. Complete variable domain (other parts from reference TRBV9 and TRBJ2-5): DSGVTQTPKHLITATGQRVTLRCSPRSGDLSVYWYQQSLDQGLQFLIQYYNGEERAKGNILERFSAQQFPDLHSELNLSSLELGDSALYFCASSEGTGKETQYFGPGTRLLVL.

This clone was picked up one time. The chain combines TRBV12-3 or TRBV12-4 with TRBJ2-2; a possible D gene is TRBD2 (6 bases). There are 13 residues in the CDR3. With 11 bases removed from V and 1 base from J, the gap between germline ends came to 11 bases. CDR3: CAYMGGNTGELFF. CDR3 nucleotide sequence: TGTGCCTATATGGGGGGGAACACCGGGGAGCTGTTTTTT.

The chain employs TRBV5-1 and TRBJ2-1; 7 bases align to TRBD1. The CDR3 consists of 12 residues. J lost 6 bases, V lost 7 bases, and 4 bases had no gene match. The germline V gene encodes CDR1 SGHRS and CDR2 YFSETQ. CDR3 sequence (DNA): TGCGCCAGCGCCACAGGGGTCAATGAGCAGTTCTTC. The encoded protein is CASATGVNEQFF.

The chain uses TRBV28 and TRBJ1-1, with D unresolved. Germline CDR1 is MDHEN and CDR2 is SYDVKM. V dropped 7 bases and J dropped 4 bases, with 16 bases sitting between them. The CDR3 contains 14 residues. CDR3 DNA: TGTGCCAGCACCAACCCGGGAGGGAGCACTGAAGCTTTCTTT. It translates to CASTNPGGSTEAFF.

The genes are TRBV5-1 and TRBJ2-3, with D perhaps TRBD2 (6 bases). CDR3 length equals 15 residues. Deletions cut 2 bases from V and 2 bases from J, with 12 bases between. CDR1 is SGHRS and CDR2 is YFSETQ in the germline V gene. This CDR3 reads CASSFRGLYTDTQYF. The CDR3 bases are TGCGCCAGCAGCTTTCGGGGACTCTACACAGATACGCAGTATTTT. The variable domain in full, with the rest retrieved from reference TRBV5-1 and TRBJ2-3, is KAGVTQTPRYLIKTRGQQVTLSCSPISGHRSVSWYQQTPGQGLQFLFEYFSETQRNKGNFPGRFSGRQFSNSRSEMNVSTLELGDSALYLCASSFRGLYTDTQYFGPGTRLTVL.

The CDR3 region is CSVEISQANTEAFF. CDR3 bases: TGCAGCGTTGAAATTTCACAGGCAAACACTGAAGCTTTCTTT. The J gene is TRBJ1-1, the V gene TRBV29-1; a weak D match, TRBD1 (5 bases). The CDR3 covers 14 residues. The ends were cut back, 2 bases at V and 2 bases at J, with 12 bases in the middle. The germline V gene has CDR1 SQVTM and CDR2 ANQGSEA.

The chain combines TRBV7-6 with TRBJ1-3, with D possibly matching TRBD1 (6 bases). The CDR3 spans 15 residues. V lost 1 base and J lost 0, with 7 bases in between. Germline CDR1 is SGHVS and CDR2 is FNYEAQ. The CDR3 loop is CASSLGTDSGNTIYF. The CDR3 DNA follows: TGTGCCAGCAGCTTAGGGACAGACTCTGGAAACACCATATATTTT. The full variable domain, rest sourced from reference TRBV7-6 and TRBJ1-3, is GAGVSQSPRYKVTKRGQDVALRCDPISGHVSLYWYRQALGQGPEFLTYFNYEAQQDKSGLPNDRFSAERPEGSISTLTIQRTEQRDSAMYRCASSLGTDSGNTIYFGEGSWLTVV.

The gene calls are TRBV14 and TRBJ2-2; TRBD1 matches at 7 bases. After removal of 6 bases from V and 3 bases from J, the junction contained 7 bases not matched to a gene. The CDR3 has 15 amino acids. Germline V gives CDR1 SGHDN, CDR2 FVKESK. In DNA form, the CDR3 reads TGTGCCAGCAGTCGACAGGGCCGCGACACCGGGGAGCTGTTTTTT. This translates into CASSRQGRDTGELFF.

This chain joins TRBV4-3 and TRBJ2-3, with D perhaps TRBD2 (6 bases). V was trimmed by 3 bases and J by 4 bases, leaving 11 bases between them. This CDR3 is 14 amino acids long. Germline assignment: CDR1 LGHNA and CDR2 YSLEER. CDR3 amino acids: CASSQGGLADTQYF. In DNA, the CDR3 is TGCGCCAGCAGCCAGGGGGGACTGGCAGATACGCAGTATTTT.

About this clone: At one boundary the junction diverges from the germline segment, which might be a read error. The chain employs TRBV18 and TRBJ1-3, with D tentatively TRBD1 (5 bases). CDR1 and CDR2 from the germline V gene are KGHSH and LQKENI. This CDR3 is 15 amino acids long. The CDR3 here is CASSPPGLSGNTIYF. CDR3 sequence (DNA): TGTGCCAGCTCACCACCGGGACTATCTGGCAACACCATATATTTT.

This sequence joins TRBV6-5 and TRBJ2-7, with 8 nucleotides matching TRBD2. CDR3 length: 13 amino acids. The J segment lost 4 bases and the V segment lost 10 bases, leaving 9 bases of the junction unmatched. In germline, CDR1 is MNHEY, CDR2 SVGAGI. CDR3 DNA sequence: TGTGCCACCTCTCCGGGACTAGAATACGAGCAGTACTTC. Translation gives CATSPGLEYEQYF.

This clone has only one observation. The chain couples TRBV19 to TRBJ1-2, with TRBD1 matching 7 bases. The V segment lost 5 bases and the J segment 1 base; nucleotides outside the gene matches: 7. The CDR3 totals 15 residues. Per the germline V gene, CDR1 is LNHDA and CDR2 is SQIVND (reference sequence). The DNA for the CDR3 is TGTGCCAGTAGTCGGGACAGTCCATTTAACTATGGCTACACCTTC. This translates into CASSRDSPFNYGYTF.

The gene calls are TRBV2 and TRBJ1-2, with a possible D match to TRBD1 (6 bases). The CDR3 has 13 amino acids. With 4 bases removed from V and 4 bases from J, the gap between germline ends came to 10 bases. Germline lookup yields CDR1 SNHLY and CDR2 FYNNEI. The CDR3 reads CASSGDRSYGYTF. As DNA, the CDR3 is TGTGCCAGCAGTGGAGACAGGAGCTATGGCTACACCTTC. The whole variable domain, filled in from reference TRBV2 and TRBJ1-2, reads EPEVTQTPSHQVTQMGQEVILRCVPISNHLYFYWYRQILGQKVEFLVSFYNNEISEKSEIFDDQFSVERPDGSNFTLKIRSTKLEDSAMYFCASSGDRSYGYTFGSGTRLTVV.

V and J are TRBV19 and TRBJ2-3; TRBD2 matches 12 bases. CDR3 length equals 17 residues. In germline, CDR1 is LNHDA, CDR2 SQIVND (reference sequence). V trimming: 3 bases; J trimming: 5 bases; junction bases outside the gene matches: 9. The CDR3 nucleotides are TGTGCCAGTAGTATCTTACTCTCTAGCGGGAGGGGAGATACGCAGTATTTT. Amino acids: CASSILLSSGRGDTQYF. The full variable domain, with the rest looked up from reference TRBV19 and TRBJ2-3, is DGGITQSPKYLFRKEGQNVTLSCEQNLNHDAMYWYRQDPGQGLRLIYYSQIVNDFQKGDIAEGYSVSREKKESFPLTVTSAQKNPTAFYLCASSILLSSGRGDTQYFGPGTRLTVL.

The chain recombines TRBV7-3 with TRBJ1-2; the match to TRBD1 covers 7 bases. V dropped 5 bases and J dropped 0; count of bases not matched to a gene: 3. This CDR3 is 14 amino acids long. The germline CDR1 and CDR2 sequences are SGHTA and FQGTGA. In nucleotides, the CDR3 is TGTGCCAGCAGCCCCGGGACAGCTAACTATGGCTACACCTTC. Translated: CASSPGTANYGYTF.

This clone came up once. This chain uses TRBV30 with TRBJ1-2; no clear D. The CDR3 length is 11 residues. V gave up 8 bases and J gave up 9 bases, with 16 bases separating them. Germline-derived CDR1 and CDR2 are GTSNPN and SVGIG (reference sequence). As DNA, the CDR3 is TGTGCCACAACACCAGGACTCAGCTACACCTTC. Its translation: CATTPGLSYTF.

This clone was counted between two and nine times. The chain's CDR3 is CASSDNIQGKTYEQYF. The CDR3 DNA follows: TGCGCCAGCAGTGATAACATACAGGGCAAAACCTACGAGCAGTACTTC. The chain employs TRBV10-1 and TRBJ2-7; a weak D match, TRBD1 (6 bases). From germline, CDR1 is WNHNN and CDR2 SYGVQD (reference sequence). Trimming stripped 3 bases from V and 2 bases from J, with 17 bases between. The CDR3 extends over 16 amino acids.

The CDR3 DNA is TGTGCCAGCAGCCCCAGACAGGGTACGCGGTACGAGCAGTACTTC. Translated: CASSPRQGTRYEQYF. The chain employs TRBV11-2 and TRBJ2-7; 7 bases are a match to TRBD1. There are 15 residues in the CDR3. J lost 4 bases, V lost 5 bases, and 11 bases had no gene match. Germline V lookup: CDR1 SGHAT, CDR2 FQNNGV. The variable domain in full, with the rest retrieved from reference TRBV11-2 and TRBJ2-7, is EAGVAQSPRYKIIEKRQSVAFWCNPISGHATLYWYQQILGQGPKLLIQFQNNGVVDDSQLPKDRFSAERLKGVDSTLKIQPAKLEDSAVYLCASSPRQGTRYEQYFGPGTRLTVT.

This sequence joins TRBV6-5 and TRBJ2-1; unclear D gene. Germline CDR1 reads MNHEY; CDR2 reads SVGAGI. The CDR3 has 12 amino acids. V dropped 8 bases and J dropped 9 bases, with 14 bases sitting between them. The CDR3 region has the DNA TGTGCCAGCGGAGTCTCTGGCGGTGAGCAGTTCTTC. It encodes CASGVSGGEQFF.

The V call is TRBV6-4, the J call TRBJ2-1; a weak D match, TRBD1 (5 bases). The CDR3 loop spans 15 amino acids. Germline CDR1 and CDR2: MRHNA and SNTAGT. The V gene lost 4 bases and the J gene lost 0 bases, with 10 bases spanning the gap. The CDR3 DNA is TGTGCCAGCAGTGTGCAGGGAAGCTCCTACAATGAGCAGTTCTTC. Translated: CASSVQGSSYNEQFF.

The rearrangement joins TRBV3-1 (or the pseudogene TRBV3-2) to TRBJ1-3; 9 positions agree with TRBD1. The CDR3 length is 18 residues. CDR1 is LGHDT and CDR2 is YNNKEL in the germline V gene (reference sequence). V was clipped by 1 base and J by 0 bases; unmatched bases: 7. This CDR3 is CASSQVWTGATSGNTIYF. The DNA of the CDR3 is TGTGCCAGCAGCCAAGTCTGGACAGGGGCGACCTCTGGAAACACCATATATTTT.

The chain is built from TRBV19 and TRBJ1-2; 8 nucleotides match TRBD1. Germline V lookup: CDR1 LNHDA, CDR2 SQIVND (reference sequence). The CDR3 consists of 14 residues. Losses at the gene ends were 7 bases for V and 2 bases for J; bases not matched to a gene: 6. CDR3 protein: CASTNDRGNYGYTF. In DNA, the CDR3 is TGTGCCAGTACCAATGACAGGGGCAACTATGGCTACACCTTC. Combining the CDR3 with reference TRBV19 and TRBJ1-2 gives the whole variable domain DGGITQSPKYLFRKEGQNVTLSCEQNLNHDAMYWYRQDPGQGLRLIYYSQIVNDFQKGDIAEGYSVSREKKESFPLTVTSAQKNPTAFYLCASTNDRGNYGYTFGSGTRLTVV.